This record looks at one TCR beta chain sequence and its context. Its antigen remains undetermined. No clone much larger than this one lies a single base away; base qualities are absent. V and J are truncated by 8 bases and 2 bases respectively, leaving an intervening sequence of 4 bases. The germline V gene provides CDR1 ENHRY and CDR2 SYGVKD. There are 11 amino acids in the CDR3, from cysteine to phenylalanine inclusive. Left in the record is the CDR3 DNA by itself, 33 bases read in frame from the first base. This entry comes from a study of technical replicates of blood from a handful of donors (dated by TCRdb to 2015 to 2018). The library relied on the immunoSEQ multiplex PCR assay. TCRdb stores this immuneACCESS table with in-frame sequences only. Part of the clones is absent; in the studies checked, under half of the shortfall reflects unresolved V genes, and no reason is known for the rest. In this sample the table shows more than 65,000 clones, roughly 88% of which occur a single time. The top ten hold roughly 4.5% of the sample.

The origin of this receptor is a human donor in good health. Some clones in this sample may be carry-over from other donors' samples. Source material: PBMCs. The chain employs TRBV10-3 and TRBJ2-1; the D gene remains uncertain. CDR3 reads: CAIGAYNEQFF. The sequenced DNA: TGTGCCATCGGAGCCTACAATGAGCAGTTCTTC.